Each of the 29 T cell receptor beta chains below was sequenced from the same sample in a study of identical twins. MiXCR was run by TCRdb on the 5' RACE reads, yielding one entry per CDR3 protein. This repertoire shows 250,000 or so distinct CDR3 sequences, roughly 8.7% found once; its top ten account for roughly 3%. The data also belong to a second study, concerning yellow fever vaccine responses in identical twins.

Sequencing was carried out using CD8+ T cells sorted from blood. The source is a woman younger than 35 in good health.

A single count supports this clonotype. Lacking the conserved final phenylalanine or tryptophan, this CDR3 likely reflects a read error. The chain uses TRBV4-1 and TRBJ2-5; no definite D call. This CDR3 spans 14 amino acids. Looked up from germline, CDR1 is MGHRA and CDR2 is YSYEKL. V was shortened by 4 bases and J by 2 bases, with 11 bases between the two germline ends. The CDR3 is CASSREWRQETQYL. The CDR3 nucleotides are TGCGCCAGCAGCCGAGAGTGGAGACAAGAGACCCAGTACCTC.

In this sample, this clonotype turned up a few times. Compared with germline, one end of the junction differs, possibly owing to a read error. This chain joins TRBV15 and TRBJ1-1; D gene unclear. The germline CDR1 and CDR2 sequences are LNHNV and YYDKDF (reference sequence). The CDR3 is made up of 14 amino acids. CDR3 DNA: TGTGCCACCAGCCGGGCGTCCTTGAACCCTGAAGCTTTCTTT. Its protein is CATSRASLNPEAFF.

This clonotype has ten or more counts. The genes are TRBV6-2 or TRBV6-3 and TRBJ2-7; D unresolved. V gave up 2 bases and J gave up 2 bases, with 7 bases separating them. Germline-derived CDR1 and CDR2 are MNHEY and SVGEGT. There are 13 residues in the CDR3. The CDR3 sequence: CASSYELTYEQYF. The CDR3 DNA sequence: TGTGCCAGCAGTTACGAGTTAACCTACGAGCAGTACTTC.

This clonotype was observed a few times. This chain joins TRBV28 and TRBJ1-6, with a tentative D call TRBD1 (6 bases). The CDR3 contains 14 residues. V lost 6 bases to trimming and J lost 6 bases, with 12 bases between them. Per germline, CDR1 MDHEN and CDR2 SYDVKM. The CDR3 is CASRITGFNSPLHF. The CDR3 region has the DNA TGTGCCAGCAGAATTACAGGGTTTAATTCACCCCTCCACTTT.

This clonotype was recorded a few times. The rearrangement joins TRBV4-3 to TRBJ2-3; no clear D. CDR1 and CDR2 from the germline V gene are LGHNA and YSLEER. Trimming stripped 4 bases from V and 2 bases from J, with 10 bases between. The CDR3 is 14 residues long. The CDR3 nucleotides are TGCGCCAGCAGCCCTTACAGAGTCACAGATACGCAGTATTTT. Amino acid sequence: CASSPYRVTDTQYF.

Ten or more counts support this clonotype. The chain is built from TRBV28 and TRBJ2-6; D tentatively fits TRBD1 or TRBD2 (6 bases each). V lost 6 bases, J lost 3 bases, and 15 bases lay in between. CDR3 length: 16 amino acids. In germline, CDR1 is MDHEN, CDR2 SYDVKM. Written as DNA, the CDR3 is TGTGCCAGCAGCCAGGAGGGGGTGAGTGGGGCCAACGTCCTGACTTTC. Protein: CASSQEGVSGANVLTF. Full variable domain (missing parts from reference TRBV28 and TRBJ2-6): DVKVTQSSRYLVKRTGEKVFLECVQDMDHENMFWYRQDPGLGLRLIYFSYDVKMKEKGDIPEGYSVSREKKERFSLILESASTNQTSMYLCASSQEGVSGANVLTFGAGSRLTVL.

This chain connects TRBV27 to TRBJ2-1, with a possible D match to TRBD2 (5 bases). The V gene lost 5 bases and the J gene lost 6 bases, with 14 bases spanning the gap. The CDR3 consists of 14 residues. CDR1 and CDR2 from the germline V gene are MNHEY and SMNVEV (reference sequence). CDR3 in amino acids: CASSVARGFNEQFF. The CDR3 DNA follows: TGTGCCAGCAGTGTAGCGAGAGGGTTCAATGAGCAGTTCTTC.

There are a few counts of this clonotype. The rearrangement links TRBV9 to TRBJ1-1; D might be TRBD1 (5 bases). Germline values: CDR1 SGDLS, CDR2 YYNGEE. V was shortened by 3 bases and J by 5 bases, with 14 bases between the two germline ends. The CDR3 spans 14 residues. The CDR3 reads CASSAPPGVTEAFF. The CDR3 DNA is TGTGCCAGCAGCGCCCCCCCGGGGGTGACTGAAGCTTTCTTT.

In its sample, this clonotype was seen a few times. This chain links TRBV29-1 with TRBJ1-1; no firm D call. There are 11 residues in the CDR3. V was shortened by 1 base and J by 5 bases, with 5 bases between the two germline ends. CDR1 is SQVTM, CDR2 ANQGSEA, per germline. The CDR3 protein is CSVEGGTEAFF. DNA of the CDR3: TGCAGCGTTGAAGGAGGGACTGAAGCTTTCTTT. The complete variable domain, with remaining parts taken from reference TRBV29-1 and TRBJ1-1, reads SAVISQKPSRDICQRGTSLTIQCQVDSQVTMMFWYRQQPGQSLTLIATANQGSEATYESGFVIDKFPISRPNLTFSTLTVSNMSPEDSSIYLCSVEGGTEAFFGQGTRLTVV.

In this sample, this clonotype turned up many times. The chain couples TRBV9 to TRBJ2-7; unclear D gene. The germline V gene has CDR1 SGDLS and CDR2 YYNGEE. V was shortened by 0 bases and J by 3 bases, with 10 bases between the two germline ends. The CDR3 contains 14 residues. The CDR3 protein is CASSVGDGDYEQYF. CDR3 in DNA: TGTGCCAGCAGCGTAGGTGACGGAGACTACGAGCAGTACTTC.

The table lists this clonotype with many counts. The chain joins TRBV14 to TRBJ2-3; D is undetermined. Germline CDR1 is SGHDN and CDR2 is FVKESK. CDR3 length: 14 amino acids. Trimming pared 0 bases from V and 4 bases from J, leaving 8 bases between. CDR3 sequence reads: CASSQDLDPDTQYF. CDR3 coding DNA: TGTGCCAGCAGCCAAGATCTTGACCCAGATACGCAGTATTTT.

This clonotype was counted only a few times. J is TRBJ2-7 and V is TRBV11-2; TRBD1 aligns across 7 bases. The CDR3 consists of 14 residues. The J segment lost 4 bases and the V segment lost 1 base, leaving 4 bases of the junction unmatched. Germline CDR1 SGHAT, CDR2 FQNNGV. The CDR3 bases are TGTGCCAGCAGCTTAGTCCGGGGACAGTACGAGCAGTACTTC. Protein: CASSLVRGQYEQYF.

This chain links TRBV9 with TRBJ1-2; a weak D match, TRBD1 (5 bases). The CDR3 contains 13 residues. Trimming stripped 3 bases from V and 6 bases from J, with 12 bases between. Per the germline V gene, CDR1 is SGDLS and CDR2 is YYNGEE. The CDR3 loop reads CASSGLRGHGYTF. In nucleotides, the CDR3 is TGTGCCAGCAGCGGGCTCCGGGGCCATGGCTACACCTTC. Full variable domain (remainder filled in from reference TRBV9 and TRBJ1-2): DSGVTQTPKHLITATGQRVTLRCSPRSGDLSVYWYQQSLDQGLQFLIQYYNGEERAKGNILERFSAQQFPDLHSELNLSSLELGDSALYFCASSGLRGHGYTFGSGTRLTVV.

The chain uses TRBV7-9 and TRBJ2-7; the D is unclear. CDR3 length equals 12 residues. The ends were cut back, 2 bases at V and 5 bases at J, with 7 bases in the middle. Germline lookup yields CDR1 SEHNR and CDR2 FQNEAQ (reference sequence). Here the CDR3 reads CASSLMGNEQYF. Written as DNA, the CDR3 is TGTGCCAGCAGCTTAATGGGAAACGAGCAGTACTTC.

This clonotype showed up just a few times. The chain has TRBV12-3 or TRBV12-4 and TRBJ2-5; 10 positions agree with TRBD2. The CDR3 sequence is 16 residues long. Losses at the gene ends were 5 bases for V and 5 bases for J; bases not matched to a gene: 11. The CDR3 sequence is CASSTSGTSARETQYF. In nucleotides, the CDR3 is TGTGCCAGCAGTACCTCCGGGACTAGCGCGAGGGAGACCCAGTACTTC.

The CDR3 region is CASSLAGRTGETQYF. Written as DNA, the CDR3 is TGTGCCAGCAGCTTAGCGGGACGGACGGGAGAGACCCAGTACTTC. The V gene is TRBV11-2, the J gene TRBJ2-5; D may match TRBD1 or TRBD2 (5 bases each). This CDR3 has 15 amino acids. Trimming pared 1 base from V and 4 bases from J, leaving 13 bases between. Germline V gene data show CDR1 as SGHAT and CDR2 as FQNNGV.

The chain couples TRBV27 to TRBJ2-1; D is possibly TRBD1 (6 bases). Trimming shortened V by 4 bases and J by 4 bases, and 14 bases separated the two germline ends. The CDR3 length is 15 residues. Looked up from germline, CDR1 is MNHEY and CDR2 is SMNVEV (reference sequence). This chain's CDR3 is CASSSGTLPYNEQFF. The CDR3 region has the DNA TGTGCCAGCAGTTCCGGGACACTCCCATACAATGAGCAGTTCTTC.

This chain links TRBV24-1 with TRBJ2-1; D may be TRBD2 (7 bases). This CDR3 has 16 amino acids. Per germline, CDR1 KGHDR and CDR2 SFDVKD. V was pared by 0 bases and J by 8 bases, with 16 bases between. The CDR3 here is CATSDLGGGPLHEQFF. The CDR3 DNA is TGTGCCACCAGTGATTTGGGGGGGGGCCCCCTGCATGAGCAGTTCTTC.

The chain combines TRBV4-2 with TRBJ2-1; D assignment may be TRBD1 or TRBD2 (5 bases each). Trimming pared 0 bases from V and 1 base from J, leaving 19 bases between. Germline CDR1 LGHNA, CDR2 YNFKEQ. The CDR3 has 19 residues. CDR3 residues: CASSQEPPGPIGSYNEQFF. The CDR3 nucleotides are TGTGCCAGCAGCCAAGAACCCCCGGGACCTATCGGGTCCTACAATGAGCAGTTCTTC.

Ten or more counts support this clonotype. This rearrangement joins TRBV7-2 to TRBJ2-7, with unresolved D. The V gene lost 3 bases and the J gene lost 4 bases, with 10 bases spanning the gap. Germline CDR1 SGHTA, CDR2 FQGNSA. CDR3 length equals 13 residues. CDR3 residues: CASSFAALYEQYF. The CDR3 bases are TGTGCCAGCAGCTTCGCGGCGTTGTACGAGCAGTACTTC.

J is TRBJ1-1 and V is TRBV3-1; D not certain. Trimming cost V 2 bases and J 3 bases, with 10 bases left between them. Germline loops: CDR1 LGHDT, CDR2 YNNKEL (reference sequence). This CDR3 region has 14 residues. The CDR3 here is CASSQTLIDTEAFF. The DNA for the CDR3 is TGTGCCAGCAGCCAAACGTTGATTGACACTGAAGCTTTCTTT.

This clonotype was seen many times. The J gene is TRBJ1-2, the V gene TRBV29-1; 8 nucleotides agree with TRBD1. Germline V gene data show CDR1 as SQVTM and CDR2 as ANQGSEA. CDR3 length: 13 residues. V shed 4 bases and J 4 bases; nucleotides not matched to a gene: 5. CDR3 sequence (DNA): TGCAGCGTTGCGGGACAGGACAGCTATGGCTACACCTTC. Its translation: CSVAGQDSYGYTF.

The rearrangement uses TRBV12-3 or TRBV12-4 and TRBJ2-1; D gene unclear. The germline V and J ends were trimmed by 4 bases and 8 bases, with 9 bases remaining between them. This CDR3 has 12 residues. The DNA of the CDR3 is TGTGCCAGCAGTTGGCTGGTGGATGAGCAGTTCTTC. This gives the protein CASSWLVDEQFF.

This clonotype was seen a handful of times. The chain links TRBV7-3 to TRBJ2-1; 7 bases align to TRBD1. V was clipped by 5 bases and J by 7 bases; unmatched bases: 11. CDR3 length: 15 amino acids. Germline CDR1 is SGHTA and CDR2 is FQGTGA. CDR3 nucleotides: TGTGCCAGCAGCACCCTTACAGGGGCCTGGAATGAGCAGTTCTTC. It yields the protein CASSTLTGAWNEQFF.

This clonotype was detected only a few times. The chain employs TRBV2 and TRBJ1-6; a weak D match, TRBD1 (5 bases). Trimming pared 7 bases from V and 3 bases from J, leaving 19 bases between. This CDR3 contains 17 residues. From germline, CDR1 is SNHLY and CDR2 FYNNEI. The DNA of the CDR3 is TGTGCCAGCACTGTTATCGGGGGTGATAGCTATAATTCACCCCTCCACTTT. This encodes CASTVIGGDSYNSPLHF.

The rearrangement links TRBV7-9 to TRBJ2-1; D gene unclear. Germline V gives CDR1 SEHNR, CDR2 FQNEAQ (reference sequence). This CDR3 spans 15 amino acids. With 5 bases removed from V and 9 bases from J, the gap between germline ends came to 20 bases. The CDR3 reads CASSVQVGGAIEQFF. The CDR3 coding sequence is TGTGCCAGCAGCGTACAAGTCGGTGGAGCGATTGAGCAGTTCTTC.

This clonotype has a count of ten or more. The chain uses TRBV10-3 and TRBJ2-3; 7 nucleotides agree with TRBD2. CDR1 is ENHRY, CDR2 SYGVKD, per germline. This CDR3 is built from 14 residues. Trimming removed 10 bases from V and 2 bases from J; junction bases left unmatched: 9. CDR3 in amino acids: CATTSDPDTDTQYF. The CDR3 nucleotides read TGTGCCACTACTAGCGACCCGGACACAGATACGCAGTATTTT.

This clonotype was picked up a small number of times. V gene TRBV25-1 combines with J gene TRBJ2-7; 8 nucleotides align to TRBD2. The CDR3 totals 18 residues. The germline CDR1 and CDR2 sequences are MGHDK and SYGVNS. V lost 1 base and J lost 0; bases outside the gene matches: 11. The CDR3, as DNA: TGTGCCAGCAGTGAATTCGGCGCTAGCGGGTTCTCCTCCTACGAGCAGTACTTC. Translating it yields CASSEFGASGFSSYEQYF.

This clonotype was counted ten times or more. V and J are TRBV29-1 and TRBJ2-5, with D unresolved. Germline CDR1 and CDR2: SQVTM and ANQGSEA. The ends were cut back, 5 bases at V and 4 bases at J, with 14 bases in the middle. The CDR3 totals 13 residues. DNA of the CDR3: TGCAGCGTTTACCCCCCCTCTCGAGAGACCCAGTACTTC. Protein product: CSVYPPSRETQYF.